This entry lists 32 T cell receptor beta chains sequenced from one sample in a study of T cells in Graves' hyperthyroidism and ophthalmopathy (dated by TCRdb to about 2019). Libraries were prepared through multiplex PCR. Instrument used: Illumina HiSeq 2000. The TCR beta CDR3 regions were amplified from RNA transcripts. A first-round RT-PCR of the TCR CDR3 used the HTBI primer set with the Qiagen OneStep RT-PCR kit. TCRdb reanalyzed the raw reads on its own, using fastp at Q25 for trimming and MiXCR for clone calling, and kept in-frame beta chains. Under each unique CDR3 protein, matching rows form one entry showing the most common genes and DNA. The sample data list hundreds of thousands of distinct CDR3 sequences, and under 45% of these were observed just once. The ten largest clones take up less than 40% of the sample. Specimen: blood. The receptor source for this set is a woman in her thirties or forties with Graves' hyperthyroidism.

The J gene is TRBJ1-5, the V gene TRBV2, with TRBD1 matching 7 bases. Germline V lookup: CDR1 SNHLY, CDR2 FYNNEI. The CDR3 runs 14 residues. Trimming removed 6 bases from V and 7 bases from J; junction bases left unmatched: 9. This CDR3 is CASSRSRGEQPQHF. The CDR3, as DNA: TGTGCCAGCAGCAGGTCCAGGGGGGAACAGCCCCAGCATTTT.

This clonotype has more than one count but fewer than ten. The genes are TRBV5-4 and TRBJ2-7; 15 bases align to TRBD2. The junction had 3 bases not matched to a gene; V was cut back by 3 bases and J by 5 bases. This CDR3 region has 15 residues. CDR1 and CDR2 from the germline V gene are SGHNT and YYREEE (reference sequence). The CDR3 reads CASSWRTSGGDEQYF. In DNA form, the CDR3 reads TGTGCCAGCAGCTGGAGGACTAGCGGGGGGGACGAGCAGTACTTC. The full variable domain, completed using reference TRBV5-4 and TRBJ2-7, is ETGVTQSPTHLIKTRGQQVTLRCSSQSGHNTVSWYQQALGQGPQFIFQYYREEENGRGNFPPRFSGLQFPNYSSELNVNALELDDSALYLCASSWRTSGGDEQYFGPGTRLTVT.

This clonotype has a count of ten or more. The genes are TRBV20-1 and TRBJ1-2; D not resolved. Germline CDR1 reads DFQATT; CDR2 reads SNEGSKA (reference sequence). The V end lost 3 bases, the J end lost 8 bases, and 13 bases lay between the germline ends. This CDR3 is built from 12 residues. The CDR3: CSASIGARGYTF. The CDR3 nucleotides read TGCAGTGCTAGTATAGGCGCGCGCGGCTACACCTTC.

A note on this clonotype: Possible read error: a much larger clone is one base away. The V and J genes are TRBV7-2 and TRBJ2-7; TRBD2 aligns across 8 bases. Trimming cost V 3 bases and J 6 bases; bases outside gene matches: 10. The CDR3 covers 15 residues. The V gene's germline CDR1 is SGHTA and CDR2 FQGNSA. The CDR3 spells CASSFPSGSTCEQYF. As DNA, the CDR3 is TGTGCCAGCAGCTTTCCCAGCGGGAGTACCTGCGAGCAGTACTTC.

This clonotype was observed a handful of times. The rearrangement uses TRBV6-5 and TRBJ2-2, with TRBD1 matching 7 bases. J lost 1 base, V lost 0 bases, and 2 bases had no gene match. The CDR3 has 16 residues. Looked up from germline, CDR1 is MNHEY and CDR2 is SVGAGI. The CDR3 bases are TGTGCCAGCAGTTACTCCCGGGACAGGAACACCGGGGAGCTGTTTTTT. Amino acid sequence: CASSYSRDRNTGELFF.

A word on this clonotype: A much larger clone lies one base from this, so it may be a read error. The chain has TRBV20-1 and TRBJ1-6; the match to TRBD1 covers 8 bases. Germline assignment: CDR1 DFQATT and CDR2 SNEGSKA (reference sequence). The CDR3 runs 13 residues. The CDR3 region is CSARTGSLSPLRF. Written as DNA, the CDR3 is TGCAGTGCCCGGACAGGGTCGTTGTCACCCCTCCGCTTT.

This clonotype showed up just a few times. V is TRBV20-1 and J is TRBJ1-1, with D perhaps matching TRBD1 (5 bases). The CDR3 consists of 13 residues. V lost 4 bases and J 5 bases, leaving 14 bases between the germline ends. CDR1 is DFQATT and CDR2 is SNEGSKA in the germline V gene (reference sequence). The CDR3 DNA follows: TGCAGTGCTATGGGGCTAGCGGGGACTGAAGCTTTCTTT. Protein sequence: CSAMGLAGTEAFF.

This rearrangement joins TRBV7-9 to TRBJ1-1, with a tentative D call TRBD1 (5 bases). This CDR3 comprises 12 residues. Trimming left V 3 bases short and J 8 bases short, with 10 bases between. Germline V gene lookup returns CDR1 SEHNR and CDR2 FQNEAQ (reference sequence). The CDR3 spells CASSFEGPEAFF. The CDR3 coding sequence is TGTGCCAGCAGCTTCGAGGGGCCAGAAGCTTTCTTT.

This sequence joins TRBV7-9 and TRBJ1-1, with D maybe TRBD1 (5 bases). CDR1 and CDR2 from the germline V gene are SEHNR and FQNEAQ (reference sequence). V lost 3 bases, J lost 1 base, and 18 bases lay in between. This CDR3 is built from 17 residues. The CDR3 DNA sequence: TGTGCCAGCAGCTTGGGGCCCGGAGCAGGAGAGAACACTGAAGCTTTCTTT. Its protein product is CASSLGPGAGENTEAFF. The full variable domain, completed using reference TRBV7-9 and TRBJ1-1, is DTGVSQNPRHKITKRGQNVTFRCDPISEHNRLYWYRQTLGQGPEFLTYFQNEAQLEKSRLLSDRFSAERPKGSFSTLEIQRTEQGDSAMYLCASSLGPGAGENTEAFFGQGTRLTVV.

This CDR3 is CASRRINSPLHF. CDR3 bases: TGTGCCAGCAGGAGGATTAATTCACCCCTCCACTTT. The chain has TRBV25-1 and TRBJ1-6; D unclear. V was clipped by 6 bases and J by 6 bases, with 6 bases between them. The germline V gene encodes CDR1 MGHDK and CDR2 SYGVNS. The CDR3 is 12 amino acids.

As to this clonotype: This sequence may be a read error, since a much larger clone differs from it by one base. CDR3 residues: CASSYSDNQSQHF. The CDR3 DNA is TGTGCCAGCAGTTACTCGGACAATCAGTCCCAGCATTTT. V is TRBV6-5 and J is TRBJ1-5, with a weak D call TRBD1 (5 bases). Germline V gene lookup returns CDR1 MNHEY and CDR2 SVGAGI. The CDR3 spans 13 residues.

The rearrangement joins TRBV7-2 to TRBJ2-7; D possibly uses TRBD1 or TRBD2 (6 bases each). This CDR3 has 14 amino acids. The ends were cut back, 5 bases at V and 3 bases at J, with 14 bases in the middle. Germline CDR1 SGHTA, CDR2 FQGNSA. Here the CDR3 reads CASSQEEGVYEQYF. The CDR3 coding sequence is TGTGCCAGCAGCCAAGAGGAGGGGGTCTACGAGCAGTACTTC. The full variable domain, its missing parts supplied by reference TRBV7-2 and TRBJ2-7, is GAGVSQSPSNKVTEKGKDVELRCDPISGHTALYWYRQSLGQGLEFLIYFQGNSAPDKSGLPSDRFSAERTGGSVSTLTIQRTQQEDSAVYLCASSQEEGVYEQYFGPGTRLTVT.

This clonotype has at least ten counts. The chain has TRBV6-2 or TRBV6-3 and TRBJ2-5; D not certain. The V gene lost 4 bases and the J gene lost 6 bases, with 9 bases spanning the gap. The CDR3 runs 12 residues. In germline, CDR1 is MNHEY, CDR2 SVGEGT. CDR3 DNA sequence: TGTGCCAGCAGTTTTCAGGACCAGACCCAGTACTTC. It codes for CASSFQDQTQYF.

This clonotype was counted a few times. This chain uses TRBV6-6 with TRBJ1-5, with 8 bases matching TRBD1. This CDR3 spans 14 amino acids. Germline V gene lookup returns CDR1 MNHNY and CDR2 SVGAGI (reference sequence). J gave up 4 bases and V 6 bases, and 5 bases lay outside the gene matches. CDR3 protein: CASRTGAQNQPQHF. The CDR3, as DNA: TGTGCCAGCAGGACAGGGGCCCAGAATCAGCCCCAGCATTTT.

This clonotype was found many times. The V and J genes are TRBV7-2 and TRBJ2-5, with 7 bases aligning to TRBD2. Unmatched junction bases numbered 12, after V lost 5 bases and J lost 6 bases. Germline values: CDR1 SGHTA, CDR2 FQGNSA. This CDR3 spans 15 amino acids. The chain's CDR3 is CASSGRDYPIQTQYF. In DNA, the CDR3 is TGTGCCAGCAGCGGACGGGACTACCCGATTCAGACCCAGTACTTC.

In this sample, this clonotype turned up many times. The chain couples TRBV7-2 to TRBJ2-7; TRBD2 matches 9 bases. J was trimmed by 6 bases and V by 4 bases; bases with no gene match: 16. The germline gives CDR1 SGHTA, CDR2 FQGNSA. CDR3 length: 17 residues. The CDR3 reads CASSSPLTGTSPREQYF. For the CDR3, the DNA is TGTGCCAGCAGCTCGCCCCTTACCGGGACTAGCCCCCGCGAGCAGTACTTC.

This clonotype has a handful of counts. A read error may explain this, as a much larger clone is one base away. The chain recombines TRBV7-2 with TRBJ2-7, with 9 bases that match TRBD1. Germline values: CDR1 SGHTA, CDR2 FQGNSA. The CDR3 loop spans 13 amino acids. This chain's CDR3 is CAGSFGQGREQYF. The DNA for the CDR3 is TGTGCCGGCAGCTTTGGACAGGGGCGCGAGCAGTACTTC. The full variable domain, in which reference TRBV7-2 and TRBJ2-7 provide the parts outside the CDR3, is GAGVSQSPSNKVTEKGKDVELRCDPISGHTALYWYRQSLGQGLEFLIYFQGNSAPDKSGLPSDRFSAERTGGSVSTLTIQRTQQEDSAVYLCAGSFGQGREQYFGPGTRLTVT.

About this clonotype: At one boundary the junction diverges from the germline segment, which might be a read error. V is TRBV9 and J is TRBJ2-2; TRBD2 matches 13 bases. The CDR3 has 19 amino acids. Germline V gene data show CDR1 as SGDLS and CDR2 as YYNGEE. The CDR3 DNA follows: TGTGCCAGCACCGAAATAGGGGGGGGACTAGCGGGAACCACCGGGGGGCTGTTTTTT. It codes for CASTEIGGGLAGTTGGLFF.

There are a few counts of this clonotype. The CDR3 coding sequence is TGCAGTGCGAGTAGTCAAGGGACTAATGAAAAACTGTTTTTT. Translating gives CSASSQGTNEKLFF. The chain carries TRBV20-1 and TRBJ1-4; D is unclear. This CDR3 comprises 14 residues. The V end was cut by 6 bases, the J end by 2 bases, with 13 bases between. CDR1 DFQATT and CDR2 SNEGSKA come from the germline V gene (reference sequence).

The chain is built from TRBV7-9 and TRBJ1-2; no clear D gene. The CDR3 is 13 residues long. V was cut by 6 bases and J by 13 bases, with 21 bases left in between. From germline, CDR1 is SEHNR and CDR2 FQNEAQ (reference sequence). CDR3 DNA sequence: TGTGCCAGCAGTCTCTCTGGAGACAAAGGTCGCACCTTC. Its translation: CASSLSGDKGRTF.

This clonotype appeared a few times. This sequence joins TRBV27 and TRBJ2-6, with D perhaps assigned TRBD1 or TRBD2 (5 bases each). Trimming took 3 bases from V and 3 from J, leaving 12 bases between them. The germline V gene encodes CDR1 MNHEY and CDR2 SMNVEV (reference sequence). This CDR3 spans 16 amino acids. The CDR3 bases are TGTGCCAGCAGTTTCCAGGGAGCAGGTGGGGCCAACGTCCTGACTTTC. The encoded protein is CASSFQGAGGANVLTF.

The CDR3 DNA is TGCAGTGCTGCGCGATTAGGGGACCCCTCTGGGGCCAACGTCCTGACTTTC. Translation gives CSAARLGDPSGANVLTF. J is TRBJ2-6 and V is TRBV20-1; possibly TRBD1 or TRBD2 for D (5 bases each). The CDR3 sequence is 17 residues long. V was trimmed by 5 bases and J by 0 bases, leaving 17 bases between them. Germline CDR1 reads DFQATT; CDR2 reads SNEGSKA (reference sequence).

The rearrangement uses TRBV29-1 and TRBJ2-1; no definite D call. The CDR3 spans 12 residues. V gave up 6 bases and J gave up 10 bases, with 16 bases separating them. CDR1 is SQVTM and CDR2 is ANQGSEA in the germline V gene. The CDR3 spells CSVETGSWEQFF. The CDR3 nucleotides read TGCAGCGTAGAAACTGGGTCATGGGAGCAGTTCTTC.

There are a few counts of this clonotype. V gene TRBV4-1 combines with J gene TRBJ1-6; 7 bases agree with TRBD1. The CDR3 totals 15 residues. Germline CDR1 is MGHRA and CDR2 is YSYEKL. V lost 4 bases and J lost 11; bases outside the gene matches: 11. CDR3 bases: TGCGCCAGCAGCCCCCCGGGCAGGGGGAGCGCACCCCTCCACTTT. It is translated as CASSPPGRGSAPLHF.

The table lists this clonotype with a few counts. This chain links TRBV28 with TRBJ1-1, with D tentatively TRBD1 (6 bases). CDR3 length: 14 amino acids. Per the germline V gene, CDR1 is MDHEN and CDR2 is SYDVKM. V was shortened by 5 bases and J by 10 bases, with 20 bases between the two germline ends. CDR3 sequence reads: CASSARQVQKVAFF. CDR3 DNA: TGTGCCAGCAGTGCCAGACAGGTACAAAAGGTAGCTTTCTTT.

This clonotype was recorded a few times. The rearrangement uses TRBV20-1 and TRBJ2-1; 8 bases align to TRBD1. V trimming: 5 bases; J trimming: 1 base; junction bases outside the gene matches: 4. This CDR3 is built from 14 residues. Germline CDR1 reads DFQATT; CDR2 reads SNEGSKA (reference sequence). As DNA, the CDR3 is TGCAGTGCTGCAGGGGGCTTTTCCTACAATGAGCAGTTCTTC. Its translation is CSAAGGFSYNEQFF.

This clonotype was recorded many times. The genes are TRBV15 and TRBJ1-2; tentative D call: TRBD1 (6 bases). The V end lost 8 bases, the J end lost 3 bases, and 13 bases lay between the germline ends. Germline V lookup: CDR1 LNHNV, CDR2 YYDKDF (reference sequence). CDR3 length: 13 amino acids. The CDR3 loop is CATSIGGDYGYTF. CDR3 sequence (DNA): TGTGCCACCTCCATAGGGGGAGACTATGGCTACACCTTC. Drawing the rest from reference TRBV15 and TRBJ1-2, the complete variable domain is DAMVIQNPRYQVTQFGKPVTLSCSQTLNHNVMYWYQQKSSQAPKLLFHYYDKDFNNEADTPDNFQSRRPNTSFCFLDIRSPGLGDTAMYLCATSIGGDYGYTFGSGTRLTVV.

Details on this clonotype: This may come from a read error, since a much larger clone is one base off. Since no conserved phenylalanine or tryptophan closes the CDR3, a read error is the likely cause. The rearrangement uses TRBV6-5 and TRBJ2-2; D possibly uses TRBD1 or TRBD2 (5 bases each). The CDR3 has 16 amino acids. From germline, CDR1 is MNHEY and CDR2 SVGAGI. The CDR3 DNA is TGTGCCAGCAGTGACTCGAACAGCGAGGGGTCCGGGGAGCTGTTTTCT. Residues: CASSDSNSEGSGELFS.

J is TRBJ1-1 and V is TRBV7-2; the D is unclear. CDR3 length: 13 amino acids. Germline V gives CDR1 SGHTA, CDR2 FQGNSA. Trimming shortened V by 7 bases and J by 3 bases, and 12 bases separated the two germline ends. The CDR3 is CASMNSGYTEAFF. Here the CDR3 DNA reads TGTGCCAGCATGAACTCGGGATACACTGAAGCTTTCTTT.

This clonotype was recorded a few times. At one of its ends the junction is not consistent with the germline gene, which may arise from a read error. V and J are TRBV7-8 and TRBJ2-7; D gene unclear. Germline CDR1 reads SGHVS; CDR2 reads FQNEAQ. The CDR3 contains 15 residues. The CDR3 DNA reads TGCGCCAGCAGCCGAGGAAGAGCTGCAAGCTACGAGCAGTACTTC. Its translation: CASSRGRAASYEQYF. Looking up the rest from reference TRBV7-8 and TRBJ2-7 gives the full variable domain: GAGVSQSPRYKVAKRGQDVALRCDPISGHVSLFWYQQALGQGPEFLTYFQNEAQLDKSGLPSDRFFAERPEGSVSTLKIQRTQQEDSAVYLCASSRGRAASYEQYFGPGTRLTVT.

Many counts were recorded for this clonotype. The chain joins TRBV24-1 to TRBJ1-2; tentatively, D is TRBD1 (5 bases). The V end was cut by 10 bases, the J end by 8 bases, with 13 bases between. The CDR3 sequence is 11 residues long. CDR1 is KGHDR and CDR2 is SFDVKD in the germline V gene. The CDR3 is CATQGRKGYTF. Written as DNA, the CDR3 is TGTGCCACTCAGGGTCGGAAGGGCTACACCTTC.

This clonotype was detected ten times or more. This chain connects TRBV29-1 to TRBJ2-7, with D possibly being TRBD1 (5 bases). The germline V gene has CDR1 SQVTM and CDR2 ANQGSEA. V lost 3 bases and J 5 bases, leaving 8 bases between the germline ends. The CDR3 length is 11 residues. This CDR3 is CSVDQGNEQYF. CDR3 sequence (DNA): TGCAGCGTTGATCAGGGAAACGAGCAGTACTTC.